Each of the 27 T cell receptor beta chains below was sequenced from the same sample in a study of cytomegalovirus exposure and HLA in healthy donors. The PCR used 60 Vbeta and 13 Jbeta primers. Clones were read by immunoSEQ multiplex PCR, and TCRdb kept only the in-frame ones, dropping some. The sample lists around 96,000 clones; more than 70% were seen once. The sample comprised PBMCs. The receptor source for this set is a man between 18 and 29 years old in good health and CMV-seronegative.

The chain combines TRBV7-8 with TRBJ2-7; 7 bases agree with TRBD1. Germline CDR1 SGHVS, CDR2 FQNEAQ. The V gene end was trimmed by 3 bases and the J gene end by 0 bases; junction bases not matched to a gene: 11. CDR3 length equals 17 residues. The CDR3 is CASSFRATGSSSYEQYF. The CDR3 nucleotides read TGTGCCAGCAGCTTCAGAGCGACAGGGTCTAGCTCCTACGAGCAGTACTTC. Drawing the rest from reference TRBV7-8 and TRBJ2-7, the complete variable domain is GAGVSQSPRYKVAKRGQDVALRCDPISGHVSLFWYQQALGQGPEFLTYFQNEAQLDKSGLPSDRFFAERPEGSVSTLKIQRTQQEDSAVYLCASSFRATGSSSYEQYFGPGTRLTVT.

This clone showed up just once. For the CDR3, the DNA is TGTGCCAGCAGCCCTGCGAATGGCAGGGGGCTTTGTAAGGGAGGAAACACCATATATTTT. Translating it yields CASSPANGRGLCKGGNTIYF. The chain recombines TRBV21-1 with TRBJ1-3; TRBD1, the table's D call, lacks a check against the DNA. TRBV21-1 is flagged as a pseudogene. The CDR3 is made up of 20 amino acids.

As concerns this clone: One end of the junction does not line up with germline, which may come from a read error. This rearrangement joins TRBV7-9 to TRBJ1-2, with D possibly being TRBD1 (6 bases). The germline V gene has CDR1 SEHNR and CDR2 FQNEAQ (reference sequence). This CDR3 is 12 amino acids long. CDR3 sequence reads: CSSSLEQGGYTF. The CDR3 DNA sequence: TGTTCCAGCAGCTTAGAACAGGGCGGCTACACCTTC.

V and J are TRBV10-1 and TRBJ1-3; TRBD1 is a possible D gene (6 bases). V gave up 3 bases and J gave up 2 bases, with 11 bases separating them. This CDR3 has 15 amino acids. Germline V gene lookup returns CDR1 WNHNN and CDR2 SYGVQD (reference sequence). CDR3 DNA sequence: TGCGCCAGCAGTGACCCAGGGGACCCTGGAAACACCATATATTTT. Translation gives CASSDPGDPGNTIYF.

The rearrangement uses TRBV6-5 and TRBJ1-2, with 7 nucleotides matching TRBD1. The germline CDR1 and CDR2 sequences are MNHEY and SVGAGI. The V segment lost 4 bases and the J segment 3 bases; nucleotides outside the gene matches: 8. The CDR3 loop spans 15 amino acids. CDR3 DNA sequence: TGTGCCAGCAGTTCGACGGGTACAGGGGACTATGGCTACACCTTC. As protein: CASSSTGTGDYGYTF.

The chain links TRBV6-4 to TRBJ2-3, with 7 bases matching TRBD1. V lost 6 bases, J lost 2 bases, and 11 bases stayed unmatched. This CDR3 spans 16 amino acids. Looked up from germline, CDR1 is MRHNA and CDR2 is SNTAGT. This CDR3 reads CASSSRTGGTTDTQYF. In nucleotides, the CDR3 is TGTGCCAGCAGCTCTAGGACAGGAGGAACCACAGATACGCAGTATTTT.

The gene calls are TRBV18 and TRBJ2-5; TRBD2 aligns across 9 bases. This CDR3 region has 18 residues. V shed 5 bases and J 5 bases; nucleotides not matched to a gene: 18. CDR1 KGHSH and CDR2 LQKENI come from the germline V gene. CDR3: CASSSRGLAGTRGETQYF. In DNA, the CDR3 is TGTGCCAGCTCATCAAGAGGTCTAGCGGGGACGCGGGGGGAGACCCAGTACTTC.

In this sample, this clone turned up once. The V gene is TRBV27, the J gene TRBJ1-5; the match to TRBD1 covers 8 bases. Germline CDR1 is MNHEY and CDR2 is SMNVEV (reference sequence). V lost 0 bases, J lost 9 bases, and 16 bases stayed unmatched. The CDR3 has 18 residues. CDR3 sequence: CASSLSVTGASLSWPQHF. CDR3 DNA sequence: TGTGCCAGCAGTTTATCTGTGACAGGGGCATCCCTATCTTGGCCCCAGCATTTT.

This clone was observed a few times. This chain connects TRBV30 to TRBJ1-5; D unclear. Trimming shortened V by 2 bases and J by 7 bases, and 15 bases separated the two germline ends. The V gene's germline CDR1 is GTSNPN and CDR2 SVGIG (reference sequence). The CDR3 is made up of 14 amino acids. The CDR3 sequence is CAWSRMGRHQPQHF. In DNA, the CDR3 is TGTGCCTGGAGTAGGATGGGCAGGCACCAGCCCCAGCATTTT.

The rearrangement joins TRBV2 to TRBJ1-1, with a possible D match to TRBD1 (5 bases). The CDR3 has 15 amino acids. Per germline, CDR1 SNHLY and CDR2 FYNNEI. Trimming left V 4 bases short and J 0 bases short, with 12 bases between. The chain's CDR3 is CASSASSGVNTEAFF. In nucleotides, the CDR3 is TGTGCCAGCAGTGCTTCCTCGGGGGTGAACACTGAAGCTTTCTTT.

The rearrangement joins TRBV6-5 to TRBJ2-1; D is perhaps TRBD2 (6 bases). The length of the CDR3 is 14 residues. Trimming took 1 base from V and 9 from J, leaving 13 bases between them. Germline loops: CDR1 MNHEY, CDR2 SVGAGI. The CDR3 here is CASSYYITGVEQFF. The CDR3 DNA follows: TGTGCCAGCAGTTACTATATCACGGGGGTTGAGCAGTTCTTC.

This sequence joins TRBV18 and TRBJ1-2, with D uncertain. Germline V gene sequence: CDR1 KGHSH, CDR2 LQKENI. The CDR3 is 14 amino acids. V shed 2 bases and J shed 7 bases, with 14 bases lying between them. CDR3 DNA: TGTGCCAGCTCACCAAGTGTGGCAGGAGGTGGCTACACCTTC. This encodes CASSPSVAGGGYTF. The full variable domain, in which reference TRBV18 and TRBJ1-2 provide the parts outside the CDR3, is NAGVMQNPRHLVRRRGQEARLRCSPMKGHSHVYWYRQLPEEGLKFMVYLQKENIIDESGMPKERFSAEFPKEGPSILRIQQVVRGDSAAYFCASSPSVAGGGYTFGSGTRLTVV.

The V gene is TRBV6-5, the J gene TRBJ1-2, with 11 bases fitting TRBD1. Losses at the gene ends were 5 bases for V and 14 bases for J; bases not matched to a gene: 16. The germline gives CDR1 MNHEY, CDR2 SVGAGI. CDR3 length: 15 amino acids. CDR3 protein: CASSLTTRDRGGETF. CDR3 DNA sequence: TGTGCCAGCAGTCTTACTACCCGGGACAGGGGGGGGGAGACCTTC.

The chain recombines TRBV5-1 with TRBJ2-6; D is unresolved. The V gene lost 4 bases and the J gene lost 0 bases, with 8 bases spanning the gap. From germline, CDR1 is SGHRS and CDR2 YFSETQ. The CDR3 has 15 residues. The chain's CDR3 is CASSLAVSGANVLTF. CDR3 nucleotides: TGCGCCAGCAGCCTGGCTGTCTCTGGGGCCAACGTCCTGACTTTC.

This chain links TRBV7-9 with TRBJ2-3; D is perhaps TRBD2 (6 bases). Germline values: CDR1 SEHNR, CDR2 FQNEAQ (reference sequence). CDR3 size: 15 residues. Trimming stripped 4 bases from V and 1 base from J, with 12 bases between. Here the CDR3 DNA reads TGTGCCAGCAGCTCCCCAGAGCGGGGCACAGATACGCAGTATTTT. Amino acids: CASSSPERGTDTQYF.

This clone has a single count. V and J are TRBV10-3 and TRBJ1-4; 9 bases match TRBD1. Germline V gene sequence: CDR1 ENHRY, CDR2 SYGVKD. Trimming cost V 4 bases and J 4 bases; bases outside gene matches: 4. This CDR3 comprises 15 residues. CDR3 amino acids: CAISGSGQGNEKLFF. The CDR3 DNA sequence: TGTGCCATCAGTGGATCGGGACAGGGTAATGAAAAACTGTTTTTT.

The chain combines TRBV5-1 with TRBJ1-1; D not resolved. The length of the CDR3 is 15 residues. CDR1 and CDR2 (germline): SGHRS, YFSETQ. The V end was cut by 5 bases, the J end by 5 bases, with 19 bases between. In DNA form, the CDR3 reads TGCGCCAGCAGTCCCAATCGGGGTAGAAGGACTGAAGCTTTCTTT. Its protein product is CASSPNRGRRTEAFF.

The chain is built from TRBV7-9 and TRBJ1-2; 10 nucleotides line up with TRBD1. The CDR3 loop spans 16 amino acids. The trim removed 1 base at V and 1 base at J, leaving 3 bases unmatched. Germline lookup yields CDR1 SEHNR and CDR2 FQNEAQ (reference sequence). The CDR3 nucleotides read TGTGCCAGCAGCTTAGGGGGGGACAGGGGTAACTATGGCTACACCTTC. Its protein is CASSLGGDRGNYGYTF. Using reference TRBV7-9 and TRBJ1-2 for the parts outside the CDR3, the full variable domain is DTGVSQNPRHKITKRGQNVTFRCDPISEHNRLYWYRQTLGQGPEFLTYFQNEAQLEKSRLLSDRFSAERPKGSFSTLEIQRTEQGDSAMYLCASSLGGDRGNYGYTFGSGTRLTVV.

V and J are TRBV5-8 and TRBJ1-5; D gene uncertain. Germline V lookup: CDR1 SGHTS, CDR2 YDEGEE. Trimming took off 0 bases at V and 0 bases at J, with 7 bases between the two ends. CDR3 length: 15 amino acids. The CDR3, as DNA: TGTGCCAGCAGCTTGGCTGTAGCTAGCAATCAGCCCCAGCATTTT. Amino acid sequence: CASSLAVASNQPQHF.

This clone was recorded a few times. This sequence joins TRBV7-8 and TRBJ1-1; no clear D gene. Germline V CDR1 and CDR2: SGHVS, FQNEAQ. Trimming shortened V by 5 bases and J by 0 bases, and 13 bases separated the two germline ends. CDR3 length equals 15 residues. The CDR3 loop is CASSPDGLMNTEAFF. The CDR3 nucleotides read TGTGCCAGCAGCCCCGACGGACTCATGAACACTGAAGCTTTCTTT.

V usage is TRBV6-1 and J usage is TRBJ2-3, with TRBD2 matching over 13 bases. Germline assignment: CDR1 MNHNS and CDR2 SASEGT. After removal of 6 bases from V and 1 base from J, the junction contained 1 base not matched to a gene. This CDR3 has 15 residues. The CDR3, as DNA: TGTGCCAGCAGCACTAGCGGGGGGGGCACAGATACGCAGTATTTT. Protein: CASSTSGGGTDTQYF.

This clone occurred once. Written as DNA, the CDR3 is TGTGCCACCAGCAGGGAGCAAGGCGAGCAGTACTTC. The encoded protein is CATSREQGEQYF. The chain couples TRBV15 to TRBJ2-7, with no clear D. V gave up 3 bases and J gave up 6 bases, with 9 bases separating them. The CDR3 contains 12 residues. CDR1 LNHNV and CDR2 YYDKDF come from the germline V gene (reference sequence).

This sequence joins TRBV7-8 and TRBJ2-1; TRBD2 is a possible D gene (6 bases). Germline CDR1 SGHVS, CDR2 FQNEAQ. V gave up 4 bases and J gave up 4 bases, with 14 bases separating them. CDR3 length equals 15 residues. The CDR3 is CASSSGGRGYNEQFF. In nucleotides, the CDR3 is TGTGCCAGCAGCTCTGGAGGGAGAGGGTACAATGAGCAGTTCTTC.

The chain combines TRBV5-1 with TRBJ2-1, with 7 bases matching TRBD1. This CDR3 is built from 15 residues. Germline V gives CDR1 SGHRS, CDR2 YFSETQ. Losses at the gene ends were 4 bases for V and 8 bases for J; bases not matched to a gene: 12. In DNA form, the CDR3 reads TGCGCCAGCAGCCCCGGGCAGGGGGTTATCGATGAGCAGTTCTTC. Residues: CASSPGQGVIDEQFF.

The chain uses TRBV5-1 and TRBJ2-1; D is uncertain. The CDR3 is made up of 16 amino acids. Trimming took 4 bases from V and 5 from J, leaving 19 bases between them. Germline V gives CDR1 SGHRS, CDR2 YFSETQ. Here the CDR3 DNA reads TGCGCCAGCAGCGCGCGCCGAGGAATCGCACACAATGAGCAGTTCTTC. Amino acids: CASSARRGIAHNEQFF.

The V gene is TRBV5-1, the J gene TRBJ2-7, with TRBD1 identical over 7 bases. The CDR3 spans 14 residues. The germline V gene has CDR1 SGHRS and CDR2 YFSETQ. The V gene end was trimmed by 5 bases and the J gene end by 2 bases; junction bases not matched to a gene: 7. CDR3 DNA: TGCGCCAGCAGGATAAACAGGGGCCCCTACGAGCAGTACTTC. Its protein product is CASRINRGPYEQYF. The complete variable domain, with remaining parts taken from reference TRBV5-1 and TRBJ2-7, reads KAGVTQTPRYLIKTRGQQVTLSCSPISGHRSVSWYQQTPGQGLQFLFEYFSETQRNKGNFPGRFSGRQFSNSRSEMNVSTLELGDSALYLCASRINRGPYEQYFGPGTRLTVT.

As regards this clone: Other nucleotide sequences from this sample produce the same CDR3. The chain uses TRBV7-9 and TRBJ1-1; D is unclear. This CDR3 contains 13 residues. CDR1 and CDR2 (germline): SEHNR, FQNEAQ (reference sequence). V lost 1 base and J 2 bases, leaving 5 bases between the germline ends. The CDR3 reads CASSLVVNTEAFF. The CDR3 DNA sequence: TGTGCCAGCAGCTTAGTAGTTAACACTGAAGCTTTCTTT. The full variable domain, with the rest looked up from reference TRBV7-9 and TRBJ1-1, is DTGVSQNPRHKITKRGQNVTFRCDPISEHNRLYWYRQTLGQGPEFLTYFQNEAQLEKSRLLSDRFSAERPKGSFSTLEIQRTEQGDSAMYLCASSLVVNTEAFFGQGTRLTVV.